Sequencing of this T cell receptor (beta chain) was carried out in a study of T cells in women clearing cervical HPV infection. Study-level background: Case blood drawn at lesion detection; control blood after infection cleared.

A remark on this clone: The CDR3 end lies 3 residues beyond the end of the read and is filled in from the germline J gene.

TCRdb's table, derived via immunoSEQ multiplex PCR, lists solely in-frame clones and lacks some. The sample holds fewer than 35,000 clones. The V and J ends lost 6 bases and 6 bases respectively, with 15 bases between them. The CDR3 is 15 residues long. The V gene's germline CDR1 is LNHDA and CDR2 SQIVND (reference sequence). This clonotype was obtained from a woman between 18 and 70 years old with a cervical HPV16 infection that either progressed to CIN3+ or cleared (not recorded which). Sequenced material: blood buffy coat. This chain uses TRBV19 with TRBJ1-6, with a tentative D call TRBD1 (5 bases). Incomplete CDR3 DNA: TGTGCCAGTAGGGTATCCGGGACTGTTAATTCACCC. Its protein product is CASRVSGTVNSP. The whole CDR3 protein is CASRVSGTVNSPLHF.